The text below deals with one T cell receptor (beta chain). The data were taken from a study of blood T cell repertoires in COVID-19. This table comes from immunoSEQ multiplex PCR, and its TCRdb copy is limited to in-frame clones, with some not included. Among fewer than 200,000 clones listed, roughly 91% were seen once. Germline V gene lookup returns CDR1 MDHEN and CDR2 SYDVKM. V was pared by 5 bases and J by 4 bases, with 6 bases of the junction left unmatched. CDR3 length equals 15 residues. Sequences were obtained from peripheral blood. The V and J genes are TRBV28 and TRBJ1-5, with 9 bases that match TRBD1. This TCR came from a man aged 18 to 30 with COVID-19, enrolled during active disease. The CDR3 coding sequence is TGTGCCAGCAGTCCCCTAGGACAGGGGAATCAGCCCCAGCATTTT. Translation: CASSPLGQGNQPQHF.